The clone carrying this T cell receptor beta chain was detected many times. V lost 0 bases, J lost 4 bases, and 16 bases lay in between. Germline CDR1 SGHRS, CDR2 YFSETQ. The CDR3 is 17 residues long. Each CDR3 protein gets one entry after TCRdb re-called the 5' RACE reads with MiXCR. Of about 50,000 distinct CDR3 sequences detected, roughly 30% appear once; the ten largest clones hold under 2.5%. Naive CD4+ T cells were purified with Tregs depleted by CD25. This chain links TRBV5-1 with TRBJ2-2; D might be TRBD2 (6 bases). This receptor was taken from a female donor with breast cancer. Sequencing was done on a sample of naive CD4+ T cells sorted from blood. The subset was: naive CD4+ T cells, CD4+CD45RA+CD25-. CDR3 protein: CASSLGRAGTTTGELFF. The CDR3 DNA follows: TGCGCCAGCAGCTTGGGAAGGGCGGGGACGACCACCGGGGAGCTGTTTTTT.